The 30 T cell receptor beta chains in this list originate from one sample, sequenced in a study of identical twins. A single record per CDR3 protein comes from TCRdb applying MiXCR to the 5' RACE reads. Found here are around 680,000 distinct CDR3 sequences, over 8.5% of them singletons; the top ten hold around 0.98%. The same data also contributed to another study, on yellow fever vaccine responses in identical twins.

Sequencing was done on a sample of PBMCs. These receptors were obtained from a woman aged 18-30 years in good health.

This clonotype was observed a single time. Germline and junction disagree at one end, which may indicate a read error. The CDR3 bases are TGTGCTAGTGGTTTCGACGCGGTCAATGCGCAGTTCTTC. Translating it yields CASGFDAVNAQFF. The chain links TRBV12-5 to TRBJ2-1; no clear D. CDR1 is LGHNT and CDR2 is FRNRAP in the germline V gene. The CDR3 covers 13 residues.

For the CDR3, the DNA is TGTGCCAGCAGTTTTGGTACGGGAAAGATACCCGCGGAGCTGTTTTTT. It yields the protein CASSFGTGKIPAELFF. V and J are TRBV12-3 or TRBV12-4 and TRBJ2-2; perhaps TRBD2 as D (5 bases). With 3 bases removed from V and 10 bases from J, the gap between germline ends came to 21 bases. This CDR3 has 16 residues.

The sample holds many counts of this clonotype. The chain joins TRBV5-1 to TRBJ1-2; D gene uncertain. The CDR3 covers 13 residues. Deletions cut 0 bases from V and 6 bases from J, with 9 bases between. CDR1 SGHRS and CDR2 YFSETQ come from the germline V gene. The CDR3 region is CASSLEGVDGYTF. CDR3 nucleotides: TGCGCCAGCAGCTTGGAGGGCGTCGATGGCTACACCTTC.

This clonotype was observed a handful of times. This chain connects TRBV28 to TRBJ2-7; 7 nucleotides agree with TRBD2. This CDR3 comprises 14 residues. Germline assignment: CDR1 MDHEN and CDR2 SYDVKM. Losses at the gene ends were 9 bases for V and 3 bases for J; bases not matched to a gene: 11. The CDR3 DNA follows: TGTGCCAGTGGAAGTAGCGGGCCTATCTACGAGCAGTACTTC. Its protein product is CASGSSGPIYEQYF.

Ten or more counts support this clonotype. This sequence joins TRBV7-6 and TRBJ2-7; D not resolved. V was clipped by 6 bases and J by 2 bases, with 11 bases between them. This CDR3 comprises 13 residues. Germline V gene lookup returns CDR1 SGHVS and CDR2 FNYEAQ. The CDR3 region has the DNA TGTGCCAGCAGTGCTCACTTTACCTACGAGCAGTACTTC. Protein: CASSAHFTYEQYF.

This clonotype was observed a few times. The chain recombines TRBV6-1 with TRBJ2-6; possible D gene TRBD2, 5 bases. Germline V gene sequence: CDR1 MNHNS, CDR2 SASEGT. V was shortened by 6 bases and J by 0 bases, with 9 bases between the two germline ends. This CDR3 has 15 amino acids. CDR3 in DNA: TGTGCCAGCAGGGGAGACACCTCTGGGGCCAACGTCCTGACTTTC. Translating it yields CASRGDTSGANVLTF.

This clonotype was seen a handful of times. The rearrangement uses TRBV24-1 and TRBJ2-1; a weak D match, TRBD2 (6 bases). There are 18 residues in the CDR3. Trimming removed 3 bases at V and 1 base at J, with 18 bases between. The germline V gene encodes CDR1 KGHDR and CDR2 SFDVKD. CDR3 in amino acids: CATSDALASAGSYNEQFF. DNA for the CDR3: TGTGCCACCAGTGATGCCCTAGCGTCGGCGGGATCCTACAATGAGCAGTTCTTC.

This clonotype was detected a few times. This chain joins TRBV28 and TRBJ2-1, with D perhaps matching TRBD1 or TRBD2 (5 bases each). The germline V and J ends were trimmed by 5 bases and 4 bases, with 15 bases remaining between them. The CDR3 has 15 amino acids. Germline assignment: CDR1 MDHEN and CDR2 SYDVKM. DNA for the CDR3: TGTGCCAGCAGTACCCCACGAGGGGTTTACAATGAGCAGTTCTTC. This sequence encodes CASSTPRGVYNEQFF.

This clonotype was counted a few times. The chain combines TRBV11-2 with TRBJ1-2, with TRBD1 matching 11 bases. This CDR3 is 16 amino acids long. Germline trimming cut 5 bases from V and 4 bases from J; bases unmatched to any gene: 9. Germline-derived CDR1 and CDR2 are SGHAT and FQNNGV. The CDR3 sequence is CASSERTGGAGYGYTF. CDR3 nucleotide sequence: TGTGCCAGCAGCGAACGGACAGGGGGCGCGGGCTATGGCTACACCTTC.

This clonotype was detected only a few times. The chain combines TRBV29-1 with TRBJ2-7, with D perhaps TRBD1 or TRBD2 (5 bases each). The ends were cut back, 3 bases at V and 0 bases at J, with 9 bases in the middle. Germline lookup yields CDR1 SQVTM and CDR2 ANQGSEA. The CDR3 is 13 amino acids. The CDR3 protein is CSVEGVGSYEQYF. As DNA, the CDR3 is TGCAGCGTTGAGGGGGTAGGCTCCTACGAGCAGTACTTC.

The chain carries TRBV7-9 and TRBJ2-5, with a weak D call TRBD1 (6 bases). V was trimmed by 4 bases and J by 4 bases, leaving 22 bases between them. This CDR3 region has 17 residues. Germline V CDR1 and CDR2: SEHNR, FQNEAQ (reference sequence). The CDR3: CASSSSTGGGSRETQYF. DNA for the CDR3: TGTGCCAGCAGCTCTTCGACAGGAGGAGGAAGTCGAGAGACCCAGTACTTC.

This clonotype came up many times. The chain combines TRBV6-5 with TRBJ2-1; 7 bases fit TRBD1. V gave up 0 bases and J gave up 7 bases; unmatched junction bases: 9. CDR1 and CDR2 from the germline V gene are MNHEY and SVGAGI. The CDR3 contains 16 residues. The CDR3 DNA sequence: TGTGCCAGCAGTTACTCAAGACAGGGTGGGTGGAATGAGCAGTTCTTC. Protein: CASSYSRQGGWNEQFF.

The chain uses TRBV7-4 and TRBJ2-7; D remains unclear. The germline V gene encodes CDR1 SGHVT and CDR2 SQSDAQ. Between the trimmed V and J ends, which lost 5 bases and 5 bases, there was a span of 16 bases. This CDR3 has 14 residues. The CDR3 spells CASSVEEGKNEQYF. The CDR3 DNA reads TGTGCCAGCAGCGTAGAGGAAGGGAAGAACGAGCAGTACTTC.

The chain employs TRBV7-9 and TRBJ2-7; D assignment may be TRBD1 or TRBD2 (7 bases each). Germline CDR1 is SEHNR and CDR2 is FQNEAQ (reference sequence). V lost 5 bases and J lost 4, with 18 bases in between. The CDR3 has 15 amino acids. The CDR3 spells CASSPQGGNSYEQYF. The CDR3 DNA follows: TGTGCCAGCAGCCCCCAGGGGGGGAATTCTTACGAGCAGTACTTC. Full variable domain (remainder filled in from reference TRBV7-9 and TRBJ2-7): DTGVSQNPRHKITKRGQNVTFRCDPISEHNRLYWYRQTLGQGPEFLTYFQNEAQLEKSRLLSDRFSAERPKGSFSTLEIQRTEQGDSAMYLCASSPQGGNSYEQYFGPGTRLTVT.

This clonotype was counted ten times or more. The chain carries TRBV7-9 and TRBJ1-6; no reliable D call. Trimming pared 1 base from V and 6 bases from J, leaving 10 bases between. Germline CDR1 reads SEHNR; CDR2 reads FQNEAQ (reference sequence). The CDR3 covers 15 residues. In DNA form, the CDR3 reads TGTGCCAGCAGCTTAGAAAGCCAGATTAATTCACCCCTCCACTTT. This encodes CASSLESQINSPLHF.

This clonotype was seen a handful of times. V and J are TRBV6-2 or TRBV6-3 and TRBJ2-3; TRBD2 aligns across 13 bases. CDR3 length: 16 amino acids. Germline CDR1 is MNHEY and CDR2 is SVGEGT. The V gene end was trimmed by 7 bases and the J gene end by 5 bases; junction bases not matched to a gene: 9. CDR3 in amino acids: CASTTGLAGVRDTQYF. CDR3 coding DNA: TGTGCCAGCACGACCGGACTAGCGGGAGTTCGAGATACGCAGTATTTT.

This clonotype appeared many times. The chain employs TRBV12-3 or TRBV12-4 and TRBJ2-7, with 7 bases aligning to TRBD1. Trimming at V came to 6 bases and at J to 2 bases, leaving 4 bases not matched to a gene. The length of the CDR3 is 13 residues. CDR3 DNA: TGTGCCAGCAGGGGGACAGAAACCTACGAGCAGTACTTC. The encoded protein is CASRGTETYEQYF.

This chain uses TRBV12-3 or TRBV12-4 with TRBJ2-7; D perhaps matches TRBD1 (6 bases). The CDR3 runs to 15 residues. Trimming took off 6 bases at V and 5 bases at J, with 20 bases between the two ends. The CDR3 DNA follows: TGTGCCAGCAGCAGCCTGAGCAGGGGTCTCGACGAGCAGTACTTC. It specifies CASSSLSRGLDEQYF.

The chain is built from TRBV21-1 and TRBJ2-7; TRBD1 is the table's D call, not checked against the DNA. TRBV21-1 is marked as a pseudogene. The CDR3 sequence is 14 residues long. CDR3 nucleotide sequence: TGTGCCAGCAGCGACAGAGAAACATCCTACGAGCAGTACTTC. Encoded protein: CASSDRETSYEQYF.

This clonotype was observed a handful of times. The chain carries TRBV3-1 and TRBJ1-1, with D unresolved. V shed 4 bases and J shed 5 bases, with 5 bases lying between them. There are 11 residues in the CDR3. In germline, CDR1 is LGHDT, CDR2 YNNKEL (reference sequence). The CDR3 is CASSRETEAFF. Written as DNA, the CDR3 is TGTGCCAGCAGCCGGGAGACTGAAGCTTTCTTT.

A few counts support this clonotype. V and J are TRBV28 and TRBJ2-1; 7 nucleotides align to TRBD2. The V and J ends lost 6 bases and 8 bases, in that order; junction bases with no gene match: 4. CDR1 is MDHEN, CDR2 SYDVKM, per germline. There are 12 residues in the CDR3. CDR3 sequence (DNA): TGTGCCAGCAGACCTAGCGGAGATGAGCAGTTCTTC. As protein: CASRPSGDEQFF.

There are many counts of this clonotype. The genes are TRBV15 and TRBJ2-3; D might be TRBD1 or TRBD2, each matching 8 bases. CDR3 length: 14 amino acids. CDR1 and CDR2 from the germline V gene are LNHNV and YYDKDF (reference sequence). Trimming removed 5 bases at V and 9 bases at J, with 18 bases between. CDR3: CATSSQRGTGTQYF. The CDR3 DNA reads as TGTGCCACCAGCTCACAGCGGGGGACAGGCACGCAGTATTTT. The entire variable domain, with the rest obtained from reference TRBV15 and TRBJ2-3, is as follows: DAMVIQNPRYQVTQFGKPVTLSCSQTLNHNVMYWYQQKSSQAPKLLFHYYDKDFNNEADTPDNFQSRRPNTSFCFLDIRSPGLGDTAMYLCATSSQRGTGTQYFGPGTRLTVL.

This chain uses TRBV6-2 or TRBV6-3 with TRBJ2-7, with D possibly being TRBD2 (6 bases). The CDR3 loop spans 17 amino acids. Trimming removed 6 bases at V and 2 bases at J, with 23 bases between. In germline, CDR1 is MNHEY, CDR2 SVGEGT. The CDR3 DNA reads TGTGCCAGCAGCCACCCACTGACGGGGGAGTCGGCCTACGAGCAGTACTTC. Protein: CASSHPLTGESAYEQYF.

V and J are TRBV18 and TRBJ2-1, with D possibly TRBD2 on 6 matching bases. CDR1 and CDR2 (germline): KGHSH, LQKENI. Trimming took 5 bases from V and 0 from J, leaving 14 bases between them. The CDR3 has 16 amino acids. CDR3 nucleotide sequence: TGTGCCAGCTCAGAGGGACTGCCCAGCTCCTACAATGAGCAGTTCTTC. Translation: CASSEGLPSSYNEQFF.

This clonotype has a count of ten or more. The CDR3 region is CASVSYIQYF. In nucleotides, the CDR3 is TGTGCTAGTGTCAGTTACATTCAGTACTTC. V gene TRBV12-5 combines with J gene TRBJ2-4; D remains ambiguous. V was pared by 7 bases and J by 8 bases, with 6 bases between. Germline loops: CDR1 LGHNT, CDR2 FRNRAP. The length of the CDR3 is 10 residues.

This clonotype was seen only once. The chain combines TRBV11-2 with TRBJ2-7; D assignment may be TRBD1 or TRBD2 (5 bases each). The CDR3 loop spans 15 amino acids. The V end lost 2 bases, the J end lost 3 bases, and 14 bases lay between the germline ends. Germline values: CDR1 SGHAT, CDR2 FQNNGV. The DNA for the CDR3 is TGTGCCAGCAGCTTATTTGGGACGGCGAACTACGAGCAGTACTTC. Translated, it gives CASSLFGTANYEQYF. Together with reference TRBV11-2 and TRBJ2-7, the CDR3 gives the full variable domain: EAGVAQSPRYKIIEKRQSVAFWCNPISGHATLYWYQQILGQGPKLLIQFQNNGVVDDSQLPKDRFSAERLKGVDSTLKIQPAKLEDSAVYLCASSLFGTANYEQYFGPGTRLTVT.

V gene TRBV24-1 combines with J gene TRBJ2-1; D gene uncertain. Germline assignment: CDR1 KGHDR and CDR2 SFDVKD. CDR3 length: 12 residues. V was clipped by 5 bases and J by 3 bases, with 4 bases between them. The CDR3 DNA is TGTGCCACCAGTGGGGACTACAATGAGCAGTTCTTC. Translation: CATSGDYNEQFF.

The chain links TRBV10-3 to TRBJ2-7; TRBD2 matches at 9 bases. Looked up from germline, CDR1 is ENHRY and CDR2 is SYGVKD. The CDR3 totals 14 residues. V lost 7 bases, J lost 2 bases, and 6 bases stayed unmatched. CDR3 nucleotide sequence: TGTGCCATCATGGCCGGCGGGGGGGCCTACGAGCAGTACTTC. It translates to CAIMAGGGAYEQYF.

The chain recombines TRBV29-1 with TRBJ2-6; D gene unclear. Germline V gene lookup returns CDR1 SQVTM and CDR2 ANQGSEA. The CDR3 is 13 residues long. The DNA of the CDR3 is TGCTTCATGTCCAGCTCTGGGGCCAACGTCCTGACTTTC. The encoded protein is CFMSSSGANVLTF. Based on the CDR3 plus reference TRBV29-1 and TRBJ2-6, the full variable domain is SAVISQKPSRDICQRGTSLTIQCQVDSQVTMMFWYRQQPGQSLTLIATANQGSEATYESGFVIDKFPISRPNLTFSTLTVSNMSPEDSSIYLCFMSSSGANVLTFGAGSRLTVL.

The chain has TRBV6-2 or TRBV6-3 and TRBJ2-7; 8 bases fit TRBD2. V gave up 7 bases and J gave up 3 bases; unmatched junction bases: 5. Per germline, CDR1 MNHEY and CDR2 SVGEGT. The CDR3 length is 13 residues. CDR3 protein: CASKGSGSYEQYF. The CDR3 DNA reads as TGTGCCAGCAAAGGGAGCGGGAGCTACGAGCAGTACTTC.